The next 16 T cell receptor beta chains were all read from a single sample in a study of blood T cell repertoires in COVID-19. Some clones are missing from TCRdb's copy, which holds only in-frame ones; the method was immunoSEQ multiplex PCR. Of some 290,000 clones listed, 85% to 90% are singletons. Sample: peripheral blood. The receptors come from a woman aged 25 to 39 with COVID-19, enrolled during active disease.

This clone was found a few times. The chain joins TRBV6-5 to TRBJ2-7; D is possibly TRBD2 (6 bases). The germline V gene has CDR1 MNHEY and CDR2 SVGAGI. This CDR3 contains 14 residues. Trimming shortened V by 2 bases and J by 2 bases, and 10 bases separated the two germline ends. As DNA, the CDR3 is TGTGCCAGCAGTTACCTCGGCGGGGCCTACGAGCAGTACTTC. It yields the protein CASSYLGGAYEQYF.

Comments on this clone: The same CDR3 can be traced to other DNA sequences in this sample. The chain employs TRBV6-5 and TRBJ1-2; D gene uncertain. The CDR3 is 12 amino acids. Germline assignment: CDR1 MNHEY and CDR2 SVGAGI. The V and J ends lost 2 bases and 6 bases respectively, with 7 bases between them. The CDR3 here is CASSYEGDGYTF. The CDR3 nucleotides are TGTGCCAGCAGTTACGAGGGAGATGGCTACACCTTC.

With regard to this clone: Its ends do not fully match the called genes, so a read error is possible. The chain has TRBV6-1 and TRBJ2-4, with a weak D call TRBD1 (5 bases). In germline, CDR1 is MNHNS, CDR2 SASEGT. CDR3 size: 12 residues. For the CDR3, the DNA is TGTGCCAGCAGTGAAGCGCTTCAGGGTAGGAAATTC. Translated: CASSEALQGRKF.

The chain couples TRBV6-5 to TRBJ2-7; TRBD1 agrees at 10 bases. The CDR3 loop spans 16 amino acids. Germline lookup yields CDR1 MNHEY and CDR2 SVGAGI. The trim removed 0 bases at V and 6 bases at J, leaving 8 bases unmatched. The CDR3: CASSYSRTGGTFEQYF. The CDR3 region has the DNA TGTGCCAGCAGTTACTCCCGGACAGGGGGTACTTTCGAGCAGTACTTC.

The V and J genes are TRBV29-1 and TRBJ1-1; 9 bases align to TRBD1. Unmatched junction bases numbered 11, after V lost 6 bases and J lost 0 bases. The CDR3 totals 16 residues. Germline CDR1 reads SQVTM; CDR2 reads ANQGSEA. This CDR3 reads CSVSEQGAMLNTEAFF. CDR3 bases: TGCAGCGTCAGCGAACAGGGGGCTATGTTGAACACTGAAGCTTTCTTT.

This clone was seen just once. This chain joins TRBV5-1 and TRBJ2-6, with 7 bases identical to TRBD2. The CDR3 is made up of 15 amino acids. Per germline, CDR1 SGHRS and CDR2 YFSETQ. V lost 1 base to trimming and J lost 8 bases; unmatched junction nucleotides: 6. This CDR3 reads CASSLWLAVPNVLTF. CDR3 nucleotides: TGCGCCAGCAGCTTGTGGCTAGCGGTCCCCAACGTCCTGACTTTC.

The CDR3 sequence: CASSLGGTGNSYEQYF. In DNA form, the CDR3 reads TGTGCCAGCAGCTTAGGGGGGACAGGCAACTCCTACGAGCAGTACTTC. The chain joins TRBV11-2 to TRBJ2-7; 8 bases match TRBD1. CDR3 length: 16 residues. CDR1 SGHAT and CDR2 FQNNGV come from the germline V gene. J lost 0 bases, V lost 1 base, and 5 bases had no gene match.

The rearrangement joins TRBV7-8 to TRBJ2-7; possibly TRBD2 for D (5 bases). Germline CDR1 reads SGHVS; CDR2 reads FQNEAQ. The ends were cut back, 0 bases at V and 4 bases at J, with 13 bases in the middle. The CDR3 sequence is 15 residues long. In nucleotides, the CDR3 is TGTGCCAGCAGCTTAGCGCGTGGTAGCGAGTACGAGCAGTACTTC. It yields the protein CASSLARGSEYEQYF.

The gene calls are TRBV5-1 and TRBJ2-1; 13 positions match TRBD2. V was clipped by 4 bases and J by 4 bases; unmatched bases: 8. This CDR3 region has 17 residues. Germline V gives CDR1 SGHRS, CDR2 YFSETQ. The CDR3 loop is CASSLQLAGGPYNEQFF. The CDR3 DNA is TGCGCCAGCAGCCTACAACTAGCGGGGGGGCCGTACAATGAGCAGTTCTTC.

The chain links TRBV15 to TRBJ1-5; no clear D. Germline lookup yields CDR1 LNHNV and CDR2 YYDKDF (reference sequence). The CDR3 has 14 amino acids. Trimming pared 4 bases from V and 1 base from J, leaving 8 bases between. The CDR3 region has the DNA TGTGCCACCAGCACGCCGCGGAGCAATCAGCCCCAGCATTTT. Translation gives CATSTPRSNQPQHF.

This chain joins TRBV5-1 and TRBJ1-3; no definite D call. V lost 5 bases, J lost 2 bases, and 17 bases lay in between. This CDR3 spans 16 amino acids. Germline CDR1 reads SGHRS; CDR2 reads YFSETQ. The CDR3 spells CASRSQPGYTGNTIYF. The CDR3 DNA reads as TGCGCCAGCAGGAGTCAACCTGGTTATACTGGAAACACCATATATTTT.

This chain uses TRBV15 with TRBJ2-5, with TRBD1 matching over 8 bases. With 8 bases clipped from V and 0 bases from J, the junction kept 5 bases outside the gene matches. Germline lookup yields CDR1 LNHNV and CDR2 YYDKDF (reference sequence). The CDR3 spans 14 residues. This CDR3 reads CATHETGDQETQYF. CDR3 nucleotide sequence: TGTGCCACCCATGAGACAGGGGACCAAGAGACCCAGTACTTC. Using reference TRBV15 and TRBJ2-5 for the parts outside the CDR3, the full variable domain is DAMVIQNPRYQVTQFGKPVTLSCSQTLNHNVMYWYQQKSSQAPKLLFHYYDKDFNNEADTPDNFQSRRPNTSFCFLDIRSPGLGDTAMYLCATHETGDQETQYFGPGTRLLVL.

The chain carries TRBV11-3 and TRBJ2-7; D call uncertain. Trimming stripped 1 base from V and 0 bases from J, with 4 bases between. The CDR3 consists of 13 residues. The V gene's germline CDR1 is SGHNT and CDR2 YENEEA. As DNA, the CDR3 is TGTGCCAGCAGCTTAGGCGGCTCCTACGAGCAGTACTTC. It yields the protein CASSLGGSYEQYF.

This chain uses TRBV6-1 with TRBJ2-5; 8 positions agree with TRBD2. With 2 bases clipped from V and 9 bases from J, the junction kept 11 bases outside the gene matches. The germline CDR1 and CDR2 sequences are MNHNS and SASEGT. CDR3 length: 15 amino acids. The CDR3 protein is CASSEQRGTRGAQYF. CDR3 DNA sequence: TGTGCCAGCAGTGAACAGCGGGGGACTCGGGGGGCCCAGTACTTC.

This chain links TRBV18 with TRBJ2-2; 11 positions match TRBD2. Germline values: CDR1 KGHSH, CDR2 LQKENI. The CDR3 contains 14 residues. J lost 6 bases, V lost 5 bases, and 2 bases had no gene match. CDR3 protein: CASSTGLAAGELFF. The CDR3 DNA follows: TGTGCCAGCTCAACGGGACTAGCGGCCGGGGAGCTGTTTTTT.

This chain links TRBV5-1 with TRBJ2-7, with TRBD2 matching 7 bases. Germline CDR1 and CDR2: SGHRS and YFSETQ. V gave up 0 bases and J gave up 1 base; unmatched junction bases: 10. This CDR3 contains 17 residues. The CDR3 loop reads CASSLGPGGGGSYEQYF. The CDR3 DNA reads as TGCGCCAGCAGCTTGGGGCCCGGCGGCGGGGGTTCCTACGAGCAGTACTTC.